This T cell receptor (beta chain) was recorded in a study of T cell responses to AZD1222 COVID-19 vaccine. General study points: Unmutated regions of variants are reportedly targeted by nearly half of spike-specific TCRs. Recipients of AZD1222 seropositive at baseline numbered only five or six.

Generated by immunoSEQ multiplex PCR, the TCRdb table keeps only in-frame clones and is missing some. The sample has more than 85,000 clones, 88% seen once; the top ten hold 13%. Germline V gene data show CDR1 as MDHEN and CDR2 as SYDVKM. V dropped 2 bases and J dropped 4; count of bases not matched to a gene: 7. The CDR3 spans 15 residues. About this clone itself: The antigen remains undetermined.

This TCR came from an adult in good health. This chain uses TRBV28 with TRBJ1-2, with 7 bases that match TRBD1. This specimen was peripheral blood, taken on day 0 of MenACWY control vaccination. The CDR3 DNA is TGTGCCAGCAGTTTAGGGCAGCGGACAGGCTATGGCTACACCTTC. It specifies CASSLGQRTGYGYTF.